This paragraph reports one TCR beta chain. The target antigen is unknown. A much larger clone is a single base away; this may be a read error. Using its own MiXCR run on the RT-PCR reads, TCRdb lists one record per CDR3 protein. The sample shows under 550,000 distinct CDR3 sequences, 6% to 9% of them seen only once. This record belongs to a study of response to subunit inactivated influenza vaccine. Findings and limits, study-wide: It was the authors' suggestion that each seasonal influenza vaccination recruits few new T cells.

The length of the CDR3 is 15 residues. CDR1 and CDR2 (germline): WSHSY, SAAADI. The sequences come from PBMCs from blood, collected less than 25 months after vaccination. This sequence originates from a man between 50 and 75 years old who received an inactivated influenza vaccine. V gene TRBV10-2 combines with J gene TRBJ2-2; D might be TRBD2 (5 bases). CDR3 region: CSSSESLAGTGELFF. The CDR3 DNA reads TGCTCCAGCAGTGAGTCCCTAGCAGGCACCGGGGAGCTGTTTTTT.